This TCR beta chain was identified in a study of blood T cell repertoires in COVID-19. CDR1 is MDHEN, CDR2 SYDVKM, per germline. Trimming removed 5 bases at V and 5 bases at J, with 19 bases between. The CDR3 totals 16 residues. TCRdb keeps only in-frame clones here, not all; method: immunoSEQ multiplex PCR. This table holds 150,000 to 200,000 clones, about 84% found once. Sequenced material: PBMCs or T cells enriched from blood (not recorded which). The V call is TRBV28, the J call TRBJ2-1; weak D call: TRBD1 (6 bases). This clonotype was obtained from a woman in her 30s who had recovered from COVID-19. This CDR3 is CASSRIGDRPNNEQFF. DNA for the CDR3: TGTGCCAGCAGTCGTATAGGCGACAGGCCAAACAATGAGCAGTTCTTC.